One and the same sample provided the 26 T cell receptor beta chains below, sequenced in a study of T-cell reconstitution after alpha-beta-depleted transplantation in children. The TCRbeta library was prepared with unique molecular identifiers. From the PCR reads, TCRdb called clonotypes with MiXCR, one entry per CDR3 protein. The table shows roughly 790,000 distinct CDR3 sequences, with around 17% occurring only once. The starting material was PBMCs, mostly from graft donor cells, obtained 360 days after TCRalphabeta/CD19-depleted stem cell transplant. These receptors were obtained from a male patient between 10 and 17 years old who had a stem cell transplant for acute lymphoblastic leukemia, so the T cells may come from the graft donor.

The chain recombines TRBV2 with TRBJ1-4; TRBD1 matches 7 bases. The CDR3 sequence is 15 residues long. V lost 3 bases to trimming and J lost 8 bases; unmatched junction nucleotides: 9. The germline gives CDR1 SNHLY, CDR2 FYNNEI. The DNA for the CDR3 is TGTGCCAGCAGTGAGAGGGGGCAGGGGTACGAAAAACTGTTTTTT. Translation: CASSERGQGYEKLFF.

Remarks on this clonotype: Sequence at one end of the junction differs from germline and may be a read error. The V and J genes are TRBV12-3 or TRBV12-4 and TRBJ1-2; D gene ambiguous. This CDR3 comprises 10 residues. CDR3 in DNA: TGTGCCAGCAGTTTGTCCCGATCCTCCTTC. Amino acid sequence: CASSLSRSSF.

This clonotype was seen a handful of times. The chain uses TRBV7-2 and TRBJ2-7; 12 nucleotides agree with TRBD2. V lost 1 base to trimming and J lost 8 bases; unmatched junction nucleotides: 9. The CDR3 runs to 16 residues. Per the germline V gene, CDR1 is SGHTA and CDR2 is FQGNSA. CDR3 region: CASSLVPGLAGFQQYF. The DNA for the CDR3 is TGTGCCAGCAGCTTAGTACCGGGACTAGCGGGCTTCCAGCAGTACTTC. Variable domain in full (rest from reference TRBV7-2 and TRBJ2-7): GAGVSQSPSNKVTEKGKDVELRCDPISGHTALYWYRQSLGQGLEFLIYFQGNSAPDKSGLPSDRFSAERTGGSVSTLTIQRTQQEDSAVYLCASSLVPGLAGFQQYFGPGTRLTVT.

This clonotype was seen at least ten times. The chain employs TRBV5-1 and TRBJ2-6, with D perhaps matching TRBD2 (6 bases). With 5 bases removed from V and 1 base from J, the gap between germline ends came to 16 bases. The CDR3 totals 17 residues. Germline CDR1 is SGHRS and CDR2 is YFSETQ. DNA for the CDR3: TGCGCCAGCAGTAAGCTAGGAGGGAGTTCTGGGGCCAACGTCCTGACTTTC. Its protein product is CASSKLGGSSGANVLTF.

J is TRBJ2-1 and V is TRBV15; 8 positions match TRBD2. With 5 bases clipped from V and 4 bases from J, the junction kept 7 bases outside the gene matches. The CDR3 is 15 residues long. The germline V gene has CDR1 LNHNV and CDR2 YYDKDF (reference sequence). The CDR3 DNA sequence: TGTGCCACCAGCCGGGGGGGGACGGAATACAATGAGCAGTTCTTC. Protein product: CATSRGGTEYNEQFF.

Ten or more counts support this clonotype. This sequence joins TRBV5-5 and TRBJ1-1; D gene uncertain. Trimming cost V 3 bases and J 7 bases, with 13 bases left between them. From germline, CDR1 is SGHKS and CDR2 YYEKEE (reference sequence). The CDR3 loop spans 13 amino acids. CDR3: CASSSGGGNEAFF. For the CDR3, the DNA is TGTGCCAGCAGCTCCGGTGGAGGGAATGAAGCTTTCTTT.

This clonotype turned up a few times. The CDR3 protein is CASSFYRDREGDEQFF. The CDR3 DNA is TGTGCCAGCAGCTTTTACCGGGACAGGGAGGGGGATGAGCAGTTCTTC. This chain uses TRBV7-9 with TRBJ2-1; the match to TRBD1 covers 9 bases. V gave up 3 bases and J gave up 8 bases; unmatched junction bases: 11. The germline gives CDR1 SEHNR, CDR2 FQNEAQ (reference sequence). The CDR3 covers 16 residues.

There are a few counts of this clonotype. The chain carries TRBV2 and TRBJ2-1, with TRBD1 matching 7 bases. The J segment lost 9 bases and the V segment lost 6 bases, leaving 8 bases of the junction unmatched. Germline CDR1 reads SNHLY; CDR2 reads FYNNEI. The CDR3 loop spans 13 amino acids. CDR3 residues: CASRRQGFSEQFF. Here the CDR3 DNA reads TGTGCCAGCAGGAGACAGGGTTTCAGTGAGCAGTTCTTC.

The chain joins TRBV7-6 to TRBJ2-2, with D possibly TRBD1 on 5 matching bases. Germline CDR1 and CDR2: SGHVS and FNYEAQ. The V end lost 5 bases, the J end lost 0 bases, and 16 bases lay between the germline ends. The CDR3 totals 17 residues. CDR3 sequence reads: CASSVMGQAANTGELFF. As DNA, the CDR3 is TGTGCCAGCAGCGTAATGGGGCAGGCTGCGAACACCGGGGAGCTGTTTTTT.

DNA for the CDR3: TGTGCCAGCAGCTTAAAGGTGGGAGCTAACTACGAGCAGTACTTC. Translated, it gives CASSLKVGANYEQYF. V gene TRBV11-2 combines with J gene TRBJ2-7; perhaps TRBD2 as D (5 bases). Trimming pared 2 bases from V and 3 bases from J, leaving 14 bases between. The CDR3 length is 15 residues. From germline, CDR1 is SGHAT and CDR2 FQNNGV. The full variable domain, in which reference TRBV11-2 and TRBJ2-7 provide the parts outside the CDR3, is EAGVAQSPRYKIIEKRQSVAFWCNPISGHATLYWYQQILGQGPKLLIQFQNNGVVDDSQLPKDRFSAERLKGVDSTLKIQPAKLEDSAVYLCASSLKVGANYEQYFGPGTRLTVT.

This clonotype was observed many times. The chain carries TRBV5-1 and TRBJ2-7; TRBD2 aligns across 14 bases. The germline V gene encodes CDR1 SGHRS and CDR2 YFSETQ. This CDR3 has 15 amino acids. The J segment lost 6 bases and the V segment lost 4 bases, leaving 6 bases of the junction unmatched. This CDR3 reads CASSIMGLAGAEQYF. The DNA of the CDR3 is TGCGCCAGCAGCATAATGGGACTAGCGGGAGCCGAGCAGTACTTC.

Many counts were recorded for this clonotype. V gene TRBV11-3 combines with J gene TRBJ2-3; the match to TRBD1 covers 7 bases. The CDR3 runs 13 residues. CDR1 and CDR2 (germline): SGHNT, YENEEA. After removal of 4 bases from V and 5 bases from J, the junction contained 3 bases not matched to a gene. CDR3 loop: CASSSYRGDTQYF. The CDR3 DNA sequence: TGTGCCAGCAGCTCCTACAGGGGAGATACGCAGTATTTT.

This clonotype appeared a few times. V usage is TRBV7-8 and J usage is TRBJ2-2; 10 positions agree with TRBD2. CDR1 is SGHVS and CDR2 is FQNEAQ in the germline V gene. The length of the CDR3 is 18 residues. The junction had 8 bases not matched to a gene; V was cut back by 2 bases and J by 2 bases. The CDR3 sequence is CASSLIPSGRRNTGELFF. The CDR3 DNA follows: TGTGCCAGCAGCTTAATCCCTAGCGGGAGACGAAACACCGGGGAGCTGTTTTTT. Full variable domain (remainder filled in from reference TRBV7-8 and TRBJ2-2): GAGVSQSPRYKVAKRGQDVALRCDPISGHVSLFWYQQALGQGPEFLTYFQNEAQLDKSGLPSDRFFAERPEGSVSTLKIQRTQQEDSAVYLCASSLIPSGRRNTGELFFGEGSRLTVL.

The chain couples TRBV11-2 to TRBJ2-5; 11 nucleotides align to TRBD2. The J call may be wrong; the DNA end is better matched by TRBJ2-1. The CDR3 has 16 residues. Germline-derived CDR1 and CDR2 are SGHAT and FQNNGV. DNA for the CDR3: TGTGCCAGCAGCTACGCCGGGACTAGCGGCCTCAATGAGCAGTTCTTC. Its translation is CASSYAGTSGLNEQFF.

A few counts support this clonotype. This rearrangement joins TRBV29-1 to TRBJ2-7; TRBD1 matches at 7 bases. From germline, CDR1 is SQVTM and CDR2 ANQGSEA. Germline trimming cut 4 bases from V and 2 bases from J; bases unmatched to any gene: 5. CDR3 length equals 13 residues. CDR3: CSVGDSTAYEQYF. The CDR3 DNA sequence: TGCAGCGTTGGGGACAGCACGGCCTACGAGCAGTACTTC.

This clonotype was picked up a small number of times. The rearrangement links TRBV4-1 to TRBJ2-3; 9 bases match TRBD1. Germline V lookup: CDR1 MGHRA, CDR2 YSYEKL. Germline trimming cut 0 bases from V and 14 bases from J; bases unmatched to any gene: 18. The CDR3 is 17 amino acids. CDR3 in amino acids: CASSQDLTGTGRRPRYF. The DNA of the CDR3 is TGCGCCAGCAGCCAAGATCTTACGGGGACAGGGAGGAGGCCAAGGTATTTT.

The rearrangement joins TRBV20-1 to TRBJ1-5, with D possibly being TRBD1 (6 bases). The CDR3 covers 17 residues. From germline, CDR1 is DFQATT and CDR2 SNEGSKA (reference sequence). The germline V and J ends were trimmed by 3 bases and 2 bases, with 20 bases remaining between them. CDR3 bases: TGCAGTGCTAGGAGGACCAGGGGAAGAGGCGGCAATCAGCCCCAGCATTTT. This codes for CSARRTRGRGGNQPQHF.

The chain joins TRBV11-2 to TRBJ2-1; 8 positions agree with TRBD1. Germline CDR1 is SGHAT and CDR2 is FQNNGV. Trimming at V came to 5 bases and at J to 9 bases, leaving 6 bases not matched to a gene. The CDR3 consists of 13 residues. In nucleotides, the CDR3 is TGTGCCAGCAGCCGACAGGGGACTGGTGAGCAGTTCTTC. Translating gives CASSRQGTGEQFF.

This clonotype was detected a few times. The CDR3, as DNA: TGTGCCAGCAGCTGGGGACTAGCGGGAGGGGTTGAGCAGTTCTTC. It specifies CASSWGLAGGVEQFF. This chain uses TRBV5-6 with TRBJ2-1, with 16 bases matching TRBD2. CDR3 length: 15 amino acids. V lost 3 bases, J lost 9 bases, and 3 bases stayed unmatched. CDR1 is SGHDT and CDR2 is YYEEEE in the germline V gene.

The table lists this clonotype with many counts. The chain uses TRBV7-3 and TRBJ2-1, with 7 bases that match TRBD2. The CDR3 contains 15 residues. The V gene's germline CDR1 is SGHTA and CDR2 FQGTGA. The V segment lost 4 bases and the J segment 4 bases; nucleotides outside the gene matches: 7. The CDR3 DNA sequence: TGTGCCAGCAGCTGGGACCTAGCGGCTTACAATGAGCAGTTCTTC. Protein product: CASSWDLAAYNEQFF.

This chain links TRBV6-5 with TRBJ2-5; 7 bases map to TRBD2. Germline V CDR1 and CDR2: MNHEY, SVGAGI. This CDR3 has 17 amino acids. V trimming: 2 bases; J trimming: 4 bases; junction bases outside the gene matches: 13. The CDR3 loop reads CASSYGWREITRETQYF. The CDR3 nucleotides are TGTGCCAGCAGTTACGGGTGGCGGGAGATCACCCGAGAGACCCAGTACTTC.

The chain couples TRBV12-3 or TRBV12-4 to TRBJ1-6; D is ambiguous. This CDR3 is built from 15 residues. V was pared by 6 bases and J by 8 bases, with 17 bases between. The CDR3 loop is CASRRREIEYSPLHF. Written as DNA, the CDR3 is TGTGCCAGCAGAAGGCGCGAGATAGAATATTCACCCCTCCACTTT.

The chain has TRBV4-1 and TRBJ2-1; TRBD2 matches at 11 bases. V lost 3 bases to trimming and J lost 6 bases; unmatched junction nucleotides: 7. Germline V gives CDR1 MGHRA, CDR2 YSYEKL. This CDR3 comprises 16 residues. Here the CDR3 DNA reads TGCGCCAGCAGCCACCTTAGCGGGAGGGCTAGCAATGAGCAGTTCTTC. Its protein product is CASSHLSGRASNEQFF.

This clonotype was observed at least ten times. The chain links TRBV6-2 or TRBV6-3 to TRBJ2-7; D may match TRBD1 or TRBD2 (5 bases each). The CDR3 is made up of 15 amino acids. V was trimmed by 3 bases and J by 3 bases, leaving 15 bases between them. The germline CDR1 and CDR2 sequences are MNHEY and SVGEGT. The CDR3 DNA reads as TGTGCCAGCAGTTATTCGATGGGACGGAACTACGAGCAGTACTTC. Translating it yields CASSYSMGRNYEQYF.

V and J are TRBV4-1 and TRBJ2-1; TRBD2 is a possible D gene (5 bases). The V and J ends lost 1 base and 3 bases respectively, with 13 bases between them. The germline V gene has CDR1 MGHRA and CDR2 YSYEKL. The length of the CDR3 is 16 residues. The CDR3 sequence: CASSQAPGSIYNEQFF. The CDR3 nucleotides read TGCGCCAGCAGCCAAGCTCCGGGATCTATCTACAATGAGCAGTTCTTC.

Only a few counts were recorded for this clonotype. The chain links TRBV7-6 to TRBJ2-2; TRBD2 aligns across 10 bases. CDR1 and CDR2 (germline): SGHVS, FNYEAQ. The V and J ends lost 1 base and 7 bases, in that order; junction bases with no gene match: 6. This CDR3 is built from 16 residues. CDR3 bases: TGTGCCAGCAGCTTAGTTATGCTAGCGGGAGTCGGGGAGCTGTTTTTT. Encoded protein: CASSLVMLAGVGELFF.